The 14 T cell receptor beta chains presented below share a single source sample, sequenced in a study of neurological immune-mediated disorders. TCRdb processed the 5' RACE reads anew with MiXCR; each CDR3 protein has one entry. The top ten clones hold around a tenth of a sample with 31,000 or so distinct CDR3 sequences, approximately 1.6% of them seen once. Material: PBMCs. The receptors were gathered from a woman aged 30 to 39 with multiple sclerosis.

This clonotype was detected ten times or more. CDR3 bases: TGTGCCAGCAGTCCGGACAGGGTCAGGAACACAGATACGCAGTATTTT. Its protein product is CASSPDRVRNTDTQYF. The J gene is TRBJ2-3, the V gene TRBV3-1, with 8 bases fitting TRBD1. With 6 bases clipped from V and 2 bases from J, the junction kept 10 bases outside the gene matches. CDR1 and CDR2 (germline): LGHDT, YNNKEL (reference sequence). CDR3 length: 16 amino acids.

There are many counts of this clonotype. J is TRBJ2-7 and V is TRBV7-8; D is possibly TRBD2 (5 bases). Germline assignment: CDR1 SGHVS and CDR2 FQNEAQ. The CDR3 spans 12 residues. V lost 7 bases to trimming and J lost 6 bases, with 13 bases between them. This CDR3 is CASTPGVSEQYF. In DNA, the CDR3 is TGTGCCAGCACCCCCGGGGTGAGCGAGCAGTACTTC.

This clonotype was observed at least ten times. The rearrangement links TRBV7-9 to TRBJ1-2, with TRBD1 matching 9 bases. Germline lookup yields CDR1 SEHNR and CDR2 FQNEAQ (reference sequence). CDR3 length: 14 amino acids. With V trimmed by 8 bases and J by 4 bases, 8 bases remained unmatched. CDR3: CASVPQGAVYGYTF. For the CDR3, the DNA is TGTGCCAGCGTCCCACAGGGGGCCGTCTATGGCTACACCTTC.

This clonotype was observed a handful of times. The CDR3 bases are TGTGCCAGCAGCCTGGAAGGGGCCTACTACGAGCAGTACTTC. This gives the protein CASSLEGAYYEQYF. V is TRBV5-5 and J is TRBJ2-7; possible D gene TRBD1, 5 bases. The CDR3 runs 14 residues. The V gene's germline CDR1 is SGHKS and CDR2 YYEKEE (reference sequence). V was cut by 4 bases and J by 3 bases, with 14 bases left in between.

Ten or more counts support this clonotype. The rearrangement uses TRBV20-1 and TRBJ2-7; perhaps TRBD1 as D (5 bases). V lost 6 bases and J lost 2, with 11 bases in between. Germline loops: CDR1 DFQATT, CDR2 SNEGSKA (reference sequence). This CDR3 has 12 residues. CDR3 coding DNA: TGCAGTGCAAGACAGTTCGCCTACGAGCAGTACTTC. Translation: CSARQFAYEQYF.

The sample holds many counts of this clonotype. The V and J genes are TRBV9 and TRBJ1-1, with TRBD1 matching over 8 bases. V dropped 4 bases and J dropped 4; count of bases not matched to a gene: 9. The CDR3 runs to 15 residues. CDR1 and CDR2 from the germline V gene are SGDLS and YYNGEE. CDR3 sequence reads: CASSPYDRGPTEAFF. CDR3 nucleotides: TGTGCCAGCAGCCCTTACGACAGGGGCCCCACTGAAGCTTTCTTT.

This clonotype was recorded many times. This chain links TRBV9 with TRBJ2-1, with D tentatively TRBD1 (6 bases). Germline CDR1 SGDLS, CDR2 YYNGEE. V was cut by 3 bases and J by 0 bases, with 16 bases left in between. This CDR3 region has 17 residues. The CDR3, as DNA: TGTGCCAGCAGCGCCTCCACAGGGCTAAGCTCCTACAATGAGCAGTTCTTC. Translation: CASSASTGLSSYNEQFF.

In this sample, this clonotype turned up many times. This sequence joins TRBV29-1 and TRBJ2-1; D assignment may be TRBD1 or TRBD2 (6 bases each). V was clipped by 7 bases and J by 7 bases, with 17 bases between them. This CDR3 has 13 residues. CDR1 SQVTM and CDR2 ANQGSEA come from the germline V gene. The CDR3 bases are TGCAGCGCGGGGGCCACAGGGCTAAATGAGCAGTTCTTC. Amino acids: CSAGATGLNEQFF.

In this sample, this clonotype turned up many times. The genes are TRBV6-2 or TRBV6-3 and TRBJ1-1; D remains ambiguous. Germline values: CDR1 MNHEY, CDR2 SVGEGT. The V and J ends lost 0 bases and 1 base respectively, with 3 bases between them. The CDR3 is 13 residues long. CDR3 amino acids: CASSYSQNTEAFF. The CDR3, as DNA: TGTGCCAGCAGTTACTCGCAGAACACTGAAGCTTTCTTT.

This clonotype was recorded many times. The rearrangement uses TRBV7-9 and TRBJ1-1; the D gene is possibly TRBD1 (6 bases). Germline values: CDR1 SEHNR, CDR2 FQNEAQ (reference sequence). The CDR3 contains 14 residues. The V gene lost 6 bases and the J gene lost 4 bases, with 15 bases spanning the gap. CDR3 DNA: TGTGCCAGCAGTCGAGGACAGATAGGCACTGAAGCTTTCTTT. Amino acids: CASSRGQIGTEAFF. Full variable domain (remainder filled in from reference TRBV7-9 and TRBJ1-1): DTGVSQNPRHKITKRGQNVTFRCDPISEHNRLYWYRQTLGQGPEFLTYFQNEAQLEKSRLLSDRFSAERPKGSFSTLEIQRTEQGDSAMYLCASSRGQIGTEAFFGQGTRLTVV.

In this sample, this clonotype turned up many times. The chain links TRBV12-3 or TRBV12-4 to TRBJ2-5, with 12 bases matching TRBD2. This CDR3 spans 16 amino acids. The V segment lost 0 bases and the J segment 1 base; nucleotides outside the gene matches: 0. The CDR3 loop is CASSLATSGGQETQYF. The CDR3 nucleotides are TGTGCCAGCAGTTTAGCGACTAGCGGGGGCCAAGAGACCCAGTACTTC.

This clonotype was detected ten times or more. This chain uses TRBV7-9 with TRBJ1-1; no clear D gene. Trimming took off 5 bases at V and 2 bases at J, with 9 bases between the two ends. Per the germline V gene, CDR1 is SEHNR and CDR2 is FQNEAQ (reference sequence). The CDR3 loop spans 13 amino acids. The CDR3, as DNA: TGTGCCAGCAGCGATACGATAAACACTGAAGCTTTCTTT. Protein: CASSDTINTEAFF.

This clonotype was detected many times. The chain joins TRBV12-3 or TRBV12-4 to TRBJ1-1; 9 nucleotides line up with TRBD1. V was pared by 4 bases and J by 7 bases, with 7 bases of the junction left unmatched. The CDR3 spans 14 residues. The CDR3 protein is CASSYRGQAVEAFF. CDR3 bases: TGTGCCAGCAGTTACAGGGGGCAAGCGGTTGAAGCTTTCTTT.

This clonotype appeared many times. V and J are TRBV20-1 and TRBJ2-5; 7 bases are a match to TRBD2. The CDR3 runs to 13 residues. The germline gives CDR1 DFQATT, CDR2 SNEGSKA (reference sequence). The V gene end was trimmed by 2 bases and the J gene end by 3 bases; junction bases not matched to a gene: 3. The DNA of the CDR3 is TGCAGTGCTAGAACTAGCGCGGAAGAGACCCAGTACTTC. This sequence encodes CSARTSAEETQYF.